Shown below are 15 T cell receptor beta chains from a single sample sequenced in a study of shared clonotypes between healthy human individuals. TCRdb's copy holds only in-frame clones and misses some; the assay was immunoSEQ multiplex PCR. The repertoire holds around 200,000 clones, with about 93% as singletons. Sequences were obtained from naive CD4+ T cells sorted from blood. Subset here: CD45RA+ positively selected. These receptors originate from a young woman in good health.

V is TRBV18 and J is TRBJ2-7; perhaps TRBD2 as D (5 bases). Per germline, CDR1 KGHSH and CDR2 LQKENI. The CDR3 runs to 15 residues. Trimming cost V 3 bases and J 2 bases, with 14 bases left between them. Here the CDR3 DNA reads TGTGCCAGCTCACCTGGCACAATGAGGGCCTACGAGCAGTACTTC. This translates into CASSPGTMRAYEQYF. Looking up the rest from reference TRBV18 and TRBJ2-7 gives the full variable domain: NAGVMQNPRHLVRRRGQEARLRCSPMKGHSHVYWYRQLPEEGLKFMVYLQKENIIDESGMPKERFSAEFPKEGPSILRIQQVVRGDSAAYFCASSPGTMRAYEQYFGPGTRLTVT.

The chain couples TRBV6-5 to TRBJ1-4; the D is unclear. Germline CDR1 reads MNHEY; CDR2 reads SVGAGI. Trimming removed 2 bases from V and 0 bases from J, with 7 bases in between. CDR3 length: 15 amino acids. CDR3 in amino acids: CASSYRPATNEKLFF. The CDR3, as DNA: TGTGCCAGCAGTTACCGACCGGCAACTAATGAAAAACTGTTTTTT.

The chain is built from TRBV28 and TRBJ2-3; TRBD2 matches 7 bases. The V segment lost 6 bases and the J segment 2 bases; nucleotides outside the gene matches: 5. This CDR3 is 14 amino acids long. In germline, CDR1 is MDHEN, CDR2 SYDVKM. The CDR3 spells CASRGTTNTDTQYF. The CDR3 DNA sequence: TGTGCCAGCAGGGGGACTACTAACACAGATACGCAGTATTTT.

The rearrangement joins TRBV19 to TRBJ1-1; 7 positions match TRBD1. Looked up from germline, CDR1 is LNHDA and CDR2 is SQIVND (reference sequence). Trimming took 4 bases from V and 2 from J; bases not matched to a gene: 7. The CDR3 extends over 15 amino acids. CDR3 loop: CASSTPDRVNTEAFF. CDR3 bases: TGTGCCAGTAGTACTCCTGACAGGGTAAACACTGAAGCTTTCTTT. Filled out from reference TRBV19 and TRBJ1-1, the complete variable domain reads DGGITQSPKYLFRKEGQNVTLSCEQNLNHDAMYWYRQDPGQGLRLIYYSQIVNDFQKGDIAEGYSVSREKKESFPLTVTSAQKNPTAFYLCASSTPDRVNTEAFFGQGTRLTVV.

CDR3 residues: CSVPPSTSSAETQYF. In nucleotides, the CDR3 is TGCAGCGTGCCCCCCTCGACTTCCAGCGCAGAGACCCAGTACTTC. The V call is TRBV29-1, the J call TRBJ2-5; no clear D. CDR1 and CDR2 from the germline V gene are SQVTM and ANQGSEA. V lost 6 bases and J 4 bases, leaving 21 bases between the germline ends. The CDR3 is 15 residues long.

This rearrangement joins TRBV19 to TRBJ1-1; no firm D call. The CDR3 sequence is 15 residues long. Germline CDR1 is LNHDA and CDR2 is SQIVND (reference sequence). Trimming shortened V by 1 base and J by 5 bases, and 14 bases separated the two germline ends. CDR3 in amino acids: CASSIVGSGGTEAFF. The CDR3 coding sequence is TGTGCCAGTAGTATAGTAGGGTCCGGCGGGACTGAAGCTTTCTTT.

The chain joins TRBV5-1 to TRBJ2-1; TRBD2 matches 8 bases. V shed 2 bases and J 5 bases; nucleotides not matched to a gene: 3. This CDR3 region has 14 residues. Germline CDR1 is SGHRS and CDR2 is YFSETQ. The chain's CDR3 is CASSFTSGDNEQFF. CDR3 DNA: TGCGCCAGCAGCTTCACTAGCGGTGACAATGAGCAGTTCTTC.

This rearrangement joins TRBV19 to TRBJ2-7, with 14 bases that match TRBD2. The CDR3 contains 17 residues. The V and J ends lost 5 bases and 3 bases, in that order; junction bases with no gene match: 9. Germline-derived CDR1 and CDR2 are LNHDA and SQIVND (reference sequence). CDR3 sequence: CASSLGTSGSSVYEQYF. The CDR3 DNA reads TGTGCCAGTAGTCTGGGGACTAGCGGGAGTTCCGTCTACGAGCAGTACTTC.

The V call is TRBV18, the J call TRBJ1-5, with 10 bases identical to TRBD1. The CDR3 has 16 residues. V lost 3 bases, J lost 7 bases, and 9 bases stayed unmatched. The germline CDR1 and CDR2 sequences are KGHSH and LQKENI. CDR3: CASSPRIGTGDQPQHF. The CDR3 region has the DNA TGTGCCAGCTCACCGCGGATAGGGACAGGGGACCAGCCCCAGCATTTT.

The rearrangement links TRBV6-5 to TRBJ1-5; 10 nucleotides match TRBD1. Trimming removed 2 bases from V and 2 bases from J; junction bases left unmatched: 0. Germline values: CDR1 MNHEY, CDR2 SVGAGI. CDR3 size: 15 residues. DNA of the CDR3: TGTGCCAGCAGTTACGGGACAGGGGGCAATCAGCCCCAGCATTTT. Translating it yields CASSYGTGGNQPQHF.

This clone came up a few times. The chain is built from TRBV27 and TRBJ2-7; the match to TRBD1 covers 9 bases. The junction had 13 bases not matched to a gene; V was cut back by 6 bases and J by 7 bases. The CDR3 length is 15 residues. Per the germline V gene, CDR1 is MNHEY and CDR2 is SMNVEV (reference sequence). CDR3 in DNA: TGTGCCAGCAGATCTGCCGGGACAGGGTCTTGGGAGCAGTACTTC. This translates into CASRSAGTGSWEQYF.

This chain's CDR3 is CAISRQDPTYEQYF. DNA for the CDR3: TGTGCCATCAGCCGACAGGACCCTACCTACGAGCAGTACTTC. The rearrangement links TRBV10-3 to TRBJ2-7; possible D gene TRBD1, 6 bases. Trimming shortened V by 6 bases and J by 2 bases, and 14 bases separated the two germline ends. CDR1 and CDR2 from the germline V gene are ENHRY and SYGVKD. The CDR3 sequence is 14 residues long.

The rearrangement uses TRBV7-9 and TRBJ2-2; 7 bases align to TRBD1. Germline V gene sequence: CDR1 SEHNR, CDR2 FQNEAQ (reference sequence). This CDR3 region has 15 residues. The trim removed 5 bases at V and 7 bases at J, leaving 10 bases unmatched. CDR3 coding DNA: TGTGCCAGCAGCCCCCGGGCAGGGGGTAACGGGGAGCTGTTTTTT. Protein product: CASSPRAGGNGELFF.

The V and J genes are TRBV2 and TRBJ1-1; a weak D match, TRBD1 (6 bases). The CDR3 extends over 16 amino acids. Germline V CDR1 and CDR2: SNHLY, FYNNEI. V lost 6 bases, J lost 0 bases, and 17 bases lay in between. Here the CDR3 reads CASRPGFRGLNTEAFF. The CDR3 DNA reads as TGTGCCAGCAGACCGGGCTTCAGGGGCTTGAACACTGAAGCTTTCTTT.

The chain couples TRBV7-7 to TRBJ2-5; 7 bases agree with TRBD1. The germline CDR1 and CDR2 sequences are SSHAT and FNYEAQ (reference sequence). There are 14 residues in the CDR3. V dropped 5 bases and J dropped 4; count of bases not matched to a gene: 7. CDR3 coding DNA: TGTGCCAGCAGCCCCTCGACAGGGACAGAGACCCAGTACTTC. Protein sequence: CASSPSTGTETQYF.